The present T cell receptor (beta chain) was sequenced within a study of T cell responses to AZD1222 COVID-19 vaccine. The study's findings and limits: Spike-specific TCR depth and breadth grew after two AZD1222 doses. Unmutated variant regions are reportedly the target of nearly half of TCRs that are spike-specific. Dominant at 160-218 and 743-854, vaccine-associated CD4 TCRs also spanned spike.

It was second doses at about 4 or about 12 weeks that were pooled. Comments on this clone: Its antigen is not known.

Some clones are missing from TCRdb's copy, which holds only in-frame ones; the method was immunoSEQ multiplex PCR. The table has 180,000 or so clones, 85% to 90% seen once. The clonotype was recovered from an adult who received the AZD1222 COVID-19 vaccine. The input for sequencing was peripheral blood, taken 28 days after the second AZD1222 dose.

DNA of the CDR3: TGCAGTGGTACAGGGCTCTACGAGCAGTACTTC. This codes for CSGTGLYEQYF. The chain is built from TRBV20-1 and TRBJ2-7, with a tentative D call TRBD1 (6 bases). V was trimmed by 7 bases and J by 3 bases, leaving 10 bases between them. Germline assignment: CDR1 DFQATT and CDR2 SNEGSKA (reference sequence). The CDR3 is 11 amino acids.